There are a few counts of the clone carrying this T cell receptor beta chain. Its specificity is not known. The sample comes from a study of T-cell memory formation after mild COVID-19. Study details: Largely donor-specific sequence clusters came from a couple of donors.

V was shortened by 2 bases and J by 4 bases, with 11 bases between the two germline ends. Germline CDR1 reads MNHEY; CDR2 reads SVGAGI. The CDR3 has 14 amino acids. Whole-study findings and limits: Memory sampled before infection contained some responding clones, suggesting cross-reactive memory joined.

Employing constant-segment primers, 5'RACE generated TCR alpha and TCR beta cDNA libraries bearing sample barcodes and UMIs. TCRdb re-called the 5' RACE reads with MiXCR, one entry per CDR3 protein. This table has a few hundred thousand distinct CDR3 sequences, 19% appearing once. The specimen was PBMCs or a T cell subset sorted from them (not recorded which). The TCR originated in a man between 18 and 29 years old who had mild COVID-19 (a few samples of this study predate the infection). Cell type and time point are not known. The rearrangement joins TRBV6-5 to TRBJ2-5; tentatively, D is TRBD1 (6 bases). The DNA of the CDR3 is TGTGCCAGCAGTTACGGGGCAGGGGTAGAGACCCAGTACTTC. Protein sequence: CASSYGAGVETQYF.